These 28 T cell receptor beta chains share one sample of origin, sequenced in a study of CD8+ T cells in alopecia areata. Treatment specified: oral pan-JAK inhibitor, 5-10 mg twice daily. TCR sequencing used cDNA made by reverse transcription of extracted RNA. Clones were read by immunoSEQ multiplex PCR, and TCRdb kept only the in-frame ones, dropping some. The table has 200,000 to 250,000 clones, 50% to 75% seen once. Here the sequenced sample was CD4+ T cells sorted from blood, taken at week 4, from a patient treated with tofacitinib. The receptors shown here come from a human donor with alopecia areata.

This clone appeared a few times. The chain links TRBV30 to TRBJ2-5; D is unclear. The germline V gene encodes CDR1 GTSNPN and CDR2 SVGIG (reference sequence). Deletions cut 2 bases from V and 3 bases from J, with 7 bases between. The CDR3 totals 12 residues. CDR3 sequence reads: CAWSRSEETQYF. The DNA for the CDR3 is TGTGCCTGGAGTCGGTCAGAAGAGACCCAGTACTTC.

The CDR3 nucleotides are TGTGCCTGGAGCGCCAGTGTAGATACGCAGTATTTT. This gives the protein CAWSASVDTQYF. This chain links TRBV30 with TRBJ2-3, with no clear D. The V and J ends lost 3 bases and 5 bases respectively, with 9 bases between them. CDR1 and CDR2 (germline): GTSNPN, SVGIG (reference sequence). CDR3 size: 12 residues.

This clone was detected only a few times. The chain recombines TRBV7-2 with TRBJ1-4; D gene unclear. Germline-derived CDR1 and CDR2 are SGHTA and FQGNSA. The CDR3 covers 16 residues. V gave up 2 bases and J gave up 4 bases, with 14 bases separating them. The CDR3, as DNA: TGTGCCAGCAGCTTATTCGGGCCAGGAGATAATGAAAAACTGTTTTTT. Protein: CASSLFGPGDNEKLFF. Full variable domain (missing parts from reference TRBV7-2 and TRBJ1-4): GAGVSQSPSNKVTEKGKDVELRCDPISGHTALYWYRQSLGQGLEFLIYFQGNSAPDKSGLPSDRFSAERTGGSVSTLTIQRTQQEDSAVYLCASSLFGPGDNEKLFFGSGTQLSVL.

A few counts support this clone. This chain links TRBV5-1 with TRBJ2-7, with TRBD2 identical over 10 bases. CDR3 length: 18 amino acids. Trimming took 2 bases from V and 0 from J; bases not matched to a gene: 11. Germline V lookup: CDR1 SGHRS, CDR2 YFSETQ. The CDR3 region is CASSLGIAGGLSSYEQYF. CDR3 nucleotides: TGCGCCAGCAGCTTAGGAATAGCGGGGGGCCTAAGCTCCTACGAGCAGTACTTC.

The rearrangement joins TRBV30 to TRBJ1-1, with D possibly matching TRBD1 (5 bases). The CDR3 totals 14 residues. V was clipped by 2 bases and J by 4 bases, with 14 bases between them. Germline lookup yields CDR1 GTSNPN and CDR2 SVGIG (reference sequence). CDR3 nucleotide sequence: TGTGCCTGGAGTCCACGGGGGGGAGGCACTGAAGCTTTCTTT. Its protein product is CAWSPRGGGTEAFF.

This clone showed up just a few times. The chain recombines TRBV9 with TRBJ2-3; maybe TRBD1 (5 bases). There are 14 residues in the CDR3. V was pared by 2 bases and J by 2 bases, with 9 bases between. CDR1 is SGDLS and CDR2 is YYNGEE in the germline V gene. CDR3 sequence reads: CASSVDRDTDTQYF. In DNA form, the CDR3 reads TGTGCCAGCAGCGTCGACAGAGACACAGATACGCAGTATTTT.

The rearrangement joins TRBV29-1 to TRBJ2-1; the D is unclear. The germline gives CDR1 SQVTM, CDR2 ANQGSEA. Trimming removed 0 bases at V and 0 bases at J, with 12 bases between. The CDR3 has 16 amino acids. The CDR3: CSVEDLGKSSYNEQFF. The CDR3 DNA follows: TGCAGCGTTGAAGATCTAGGGAAGAGCTCCTACAATGAGCAGTTCTTC.

This chain connects TRBV7-2 to TRBJ1-2, with 8 bases lining up with TRBD1. This CDR3 is built from 14 residues. Trimming cost V 2 bases and J 2 bases; bases outside gene matches: 1. Germline V CDR1 and CDR2: SGHTA, FQGNSA. The CDR3 is CASSLNRGNYGYTF. The DNA for the CDR3 is TGTGCCAGCAGCTTAAACAGGGGGAACTATGGCTACACCTTC. The full variable domain, in which reference TRBV7-2 and TRBJ1-2 provide the parts outside the CDR3, is GAGVSQSPSNKVTEKGKDVELRCDPISGHTALYWYRQSLGQGLEFLIYFQGNSAPDKSGLPSDRFSAERTGGSVSTLTIQRTQQEDSAVYLCASSLNRGNYGYTFGSGTRLTVV.

The chain's CDR3 is CAWSTAPSQPQHF. CDR3 nucleotides: TGTGCCTGGAGTACAGCGCCCTCACAGCCCCAGCATTTT. The rearrangement uses TRBV30 and TRBJ1-5, with D hard to call. This CDR3 is 13 amino acids long. Germline values: CDR1 GTSNPN, CDR2 SVGIG (reference sequence). V shed 2 bases and J shed 7 bases, with 12 bases lying between them.

V is TRBV30 and J is TRBJ2-7; D remains unclear. Germline V lookup: CDR1 GTSNPN, CDR2 SVGIG (reference sequence). V was shortened by 1 base and J by 8 bases, with 9 bases between the two germline ends. CDR3 length: 11 residues. The CDR3 nucleotides are TGTGCCTGGAGTGCCACTGGGCAGCAGTACTTC. Translated: CAWSATGQQYF.

The CDR3 DNA follows: TGTGCCAGCAGCTTAGCGCAGGAGGCCTACGAGCAGTACTTC. Protein product: CASSLAQEAYEQYF. This chain links TRBV7-6 with TRBJ2-7; D might be TRBD2 (5 bases). CDR1 and CDR2 (germline): SGHVS, FNYEAQ. V lost 0 bases to trimming and J lost 2 bases, with 8 bases between them. CDR3 length equals 14 residues.

The chain recombines TRBV15 with TRBJ1-1; D ambiguous. The ends were cut back, 0 bases at V and 3 bases at J, with 8 bases in the middle. The germline V gene has CDR1 LNHNV and CDR2 YYDKDF (reference sequence). This CDR3 has 14 amino acids. CDR3 residues: CATSRELMDTEAFF. The CDR3 DNA follows: TGTGCCACCAGCAGAGAATTGATGGACACTGAAGCTTTCTTT.

The chain combines TRBV30 with TRBJ1-3; no clear D. The V and J ends lost 8 bases and 4 bases respectively, with 9 bases between them. From germline, CDR1 is GTSNPN and CDR2 SVGIG (reference sequence). The CDR3 is made up of 11 amino acids. The CDR3 is CARGLGNTIYF. Written as DNA, the CDR3 is TGTGCCCGCGGTCTGGGAAACACCATATATTTT.

CDR3 residues: CSVGMGQNMNTEAFF. DNA for the CDR3: TGCAGCGTTGGCATGGGGCAGAACATGAACACTGAAGCTTTCTTT. V gene TRBV29-1 combines with J gene TRBJ1-1; D is perhaps TRBD1 (5 bases). Germline V gives CDR1 SQVTM, CDR2 ANQGSEA. Trimming left V 4 bases short and J 0 bases short, with 15 bases between. The CDR3 is 15 residues long.

The genes are TRBV9 and TRBJ2-2; D is tentatively TRBD1 or TRBD2 (5 bases each). V gave up 4 bases and J gave up 3 bases, with 10 bases separating them. The CDR3 sequence is 14 residues long. Per the germline V gene, CDR1 is SGDLS and CDR2 is YYNGEE. CDR3 DNA: TGTGCCAGCAGCACGAGAGGGGACACCGGGGAGCTGTTTTTT. Translating it yields CASSTRGDTGELFF.

V and J are TRBV28 and TRBJ2-7, with D maybe TRBD2 (6 bases). The germline V gene encodes CDR1 MDHEN and CDR2 SYDVKM. The V gene lost 8 bases and the J gene lost 7 bases, with 21 bases spanning the gap. CDR3 length: 14 residues. CDR3: CASSSGTFLMEQYF. The DNA of the CDR3 is TGTGCCAGCTCGTCCGGGACTTTCCTGATGGAGCAGTACTTC.

The V call is TRBV12-5, the J call TRBJ2-7; D remains ambiguous. The CDR3 sequence is 11 residues long. V dropped 4 bases and J dropped 0 bases, with 1 base sitting between them. Germline CDR1 and CDR2: LGHNT and FRNRAP. CDR3 sequence reads: CASGYSYEQYF. CDR3 DNA: TGTGCTAGTGGTTACTCCTACGAGCAGTACTTC.

In this sample, this clone turned up a few times. The chain carries TRBV5-1 and TRBJ2-5; possible D gene TRBD2, 6 bases. CDR3 size: 14 residues. V shed 5 bases and J shed 5 bases, with 16 bases lying between them. Germline V CDR1 and CDR2: SGHRS, YFSETQ. This chain's CDR3 is CASSSLPEGETQYF. The CDR3 DNA is TGCGCCAGCAGTTCCCTCCCGGAGGGTGAGACCCAGTACTTC. Looking up the rest from reference TRBV5-1 and TRBJ2-5 gives the full variable domain: KAGVTQTPRYLIKTRGQQVTLSCSPISGHRSVSWYQQTPGQGLQFLFEYFSETQRNKGNFPGRFSGRQFSNSRSEMNVSTLELGDSALYLCASSSLPEGETQYFGPGTRLLVL.

The CDR3 protein is CASSPLGSDFYSNQPQHF. CDR3 in DNA: TGTGCCAGCAGTCCGTTAGGCTCCGACTTCTATAGCAATCAGCCCCAGCATTTT. V gene TRBV27 combines with J gene TRBJ1-5, with D uncertain. The CDR3 has 18 amino acids. Germline assignment: CDR1 MNHEY and CDR2 SMNVEV (reference sequence). Trimming cost V 5 bases and J 0 bases, with 20 bases left between them.

This clone was seen a handful of times. The genes are TRBV7-2 and TRBJ1-1; D is perhaps TRBD1 (5 bases). V dropped 3 bases and J dropped 11 bases, with 13 bases sitting between them. Germline-derived CDR1 and CDR2 are SGHTA and FQGNSA. The CDR3 length is 12 residues. The DNA for the CDR3 is TGTGCCAGCAGCTTGGACCAGGGCCGGGCTTTCTTT. Translated: CASSLDQGRAFF.

The V call is TRBV6-6, the J call TRBJ2-2, with a weak D call TRBD2 (5 bases). The V gene lost 6 bases and the J gene lost 0 bases, with 5 bases spanning the gap. CDR3 size: 13 residues. Per germline, CDR1 MNHNY and CDR2 SVGAGI (reference sequence). CDR3 sequence (DNA): TGTGCCAGCAGGGAGGCGAACACCGGGGAGCTGTTTTTT. This sequence encodes CASREANTGELFF.

This chain uses TRBV6-6 with TRBJ2-2; TRBD2 matches 9 bases. With V trimmed by 10 bases and J by 3 bases, 6 bases remained unmatched. Germline V gene lookup returns CDR1 MNHNY and CDR2 SVGAGI (reference sequence). The CDR3 sequence is 14 residues long. The CDR3 sequence: CAITRGGYTGELFF. CDR3 DNA: TGTGCCATCACGCGGGGGGGCTACACCGGGGAGCTGTTTTTT.

The gene calls are TRBV19 and TRBJ1-2; 9 nucleotides agree with TRBD1. The CDR3 extends over 13 amino acids. J gave up 6 bases and V 11 bases, and 10 bases lay outside the gene matches. Germline V CDR1 and CDR2: LNHDA, SQIVND (reference sequence). The CDR3 DNA reads as TGTGCCTCCAGGACAGGGGCGTTCGATGGCTACACCTTC. Residues: CASRTGAFDGYTF.

The rearrangement links TRBV5-1 to TRBJ1-2, with D hard to call. The CDR3 is made up of 13 amino acids. From germline, CDR1 is SGHRS and CDR2 YFSETQ. Trimming left V 0 bases short and J 7 bases short, with 10 bases between. The CDR3 DNA sequence: TGCGCCAGCAGCTTGGCCGGGCGGGGTGGCTACACCTTC. As protein: CASSLAGRGGYTF. The full variable domain, in which reference TRBV5-1 and TRBJ1-2 provide the parts outside the CDR3, is KAGVTQTPRYLIKTRGQQVTLSCSPISGHRSVSWYQQTPGQGLQFLFEYFSETQRNKGNFPGRFSGRQFSNSRSEMNVSTLELGDSALYLCASSLAGRGGYTFGSGTRLTVV.

The chain carries TRBV30 and TRBJ2-1; D assignment may be TRBD1 or TRBD2 (7 bases each). Germline V gene lookup returns CDR1 GTSNPN and CDR2 SVGIG (reference sequence). Trimming took off 2 bases at V and 4 bases at J, with 18 bases between the two ends. There are 16 residues in the CDR3. The CDR3 region has the DNA TGTGCCTGGAGTAGAGGAATCAGGGGGGGATACAATGAGCAGTTCTTC. Translation: CAWSRGIRGGYNEQFF.

V usage is TRBV11-2 and J usage is TRBJ1-2; no clear D. The CDR3 is made up of 15 amino acids. V was pared by 6 bases and J by 4 bases, with 18 bases between. CDR1 is SGHAT and CDR2 is FQNNGV in the germline V gene. The CDR3, as DNA: TGTGCCAGCAGTTTACAGCTTCGAGGAATCTATGGCTACACCTTC. Its translation is CASSLQLRGIYGYTF.

The chain couples TRBV7-9 to TRBJ2-4, with 12 bases lining up with TRBD1. V lost 5 bases, J lost 6 bases, and 14 bases stayed unmatched. The germline CDR1 and CDR2 sequences are SEHNR and FQNEAQ (reference sequence). The CDR3 contains 18 residues. CDR3 in amino acids: CASSGRDRDRGRINIQYF. CDR3 DNA sequence: TGTGCCAGCAGCGGACGAGACCGGGACAGGGGGCGTATAAACATTCAGTACTTC. The full variable domain, in which reference TRBV7-9 and TRBJ2-4 provide the parts outside the CDR3, is DTGVSQNPRHKITKRGQNVTFRCDPISEHNRLYWYRQTLGQGPEFLTYFQNEAQLEKSRLLSDRFSAERPKGSFSTLEIQRTEQGDSAMYLCASSGRDRDRGRINIQYFGAGTRLSVL.

The gene calls are TRBV5-6 and TRBJ2-5; 7 bases fit TRBD2. Trimming removed 0 bases from V and 2 bases from J; junction bases left unmatched: 7. CDR1 is SGHDT, CDR2 YYEEEE, per germline. The CDR3 totals 16 residues. The CDR3 is CASSLVGGLGQETQYF. In DNA, the CDR3 is TGTGCCAGCAGCTTGGTAGGAGGACTAGGTCAAGAGACCCAGTACTTC.